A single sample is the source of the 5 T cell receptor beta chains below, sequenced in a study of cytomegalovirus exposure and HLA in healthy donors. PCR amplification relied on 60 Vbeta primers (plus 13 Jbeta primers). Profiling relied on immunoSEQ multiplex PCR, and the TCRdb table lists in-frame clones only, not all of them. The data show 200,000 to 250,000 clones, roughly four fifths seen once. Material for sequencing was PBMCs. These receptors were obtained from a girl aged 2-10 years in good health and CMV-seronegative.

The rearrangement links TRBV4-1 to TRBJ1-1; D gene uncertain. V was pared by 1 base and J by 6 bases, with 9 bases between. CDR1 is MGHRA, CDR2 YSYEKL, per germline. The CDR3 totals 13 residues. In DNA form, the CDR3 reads TGCGCCAGCAGCCAAGGGGCAACAGCTGAAGCTTTCTTT. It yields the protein CASSQGATAEAFF.

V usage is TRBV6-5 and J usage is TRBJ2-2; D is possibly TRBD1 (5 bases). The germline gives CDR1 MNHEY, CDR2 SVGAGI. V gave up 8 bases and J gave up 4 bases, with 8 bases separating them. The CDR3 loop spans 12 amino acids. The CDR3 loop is CASGQITGELFF. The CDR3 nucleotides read TGTGCCAGCGGACAAATCACCGGGGAGCTGTTTTTT.

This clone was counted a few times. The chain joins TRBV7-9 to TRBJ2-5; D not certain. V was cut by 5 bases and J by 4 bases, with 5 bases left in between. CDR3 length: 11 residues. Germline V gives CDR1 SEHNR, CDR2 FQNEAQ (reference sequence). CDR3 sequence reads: CASSVGETQYF. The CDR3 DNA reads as TGTGCCAGCAGCGTCGGAGAGACCCAGTACTTC.

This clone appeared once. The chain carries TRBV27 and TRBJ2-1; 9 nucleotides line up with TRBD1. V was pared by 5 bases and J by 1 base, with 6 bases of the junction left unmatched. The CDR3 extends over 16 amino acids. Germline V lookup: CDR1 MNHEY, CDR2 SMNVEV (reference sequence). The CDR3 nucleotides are TGTGCCAGCAGTACCTCCGGGACAGGGTCCTACAATGAGCAGTTCTTC. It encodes CASSTSGTGSYNEQFF.

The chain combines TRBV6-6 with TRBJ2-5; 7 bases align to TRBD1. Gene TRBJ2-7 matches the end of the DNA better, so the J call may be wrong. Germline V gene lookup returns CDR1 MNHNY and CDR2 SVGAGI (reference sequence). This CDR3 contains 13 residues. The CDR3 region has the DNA TGTGCCAGCAAGGGGACAGATGCCTACGAGCAGTACTTC. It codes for CASKGTDAYEQYF.